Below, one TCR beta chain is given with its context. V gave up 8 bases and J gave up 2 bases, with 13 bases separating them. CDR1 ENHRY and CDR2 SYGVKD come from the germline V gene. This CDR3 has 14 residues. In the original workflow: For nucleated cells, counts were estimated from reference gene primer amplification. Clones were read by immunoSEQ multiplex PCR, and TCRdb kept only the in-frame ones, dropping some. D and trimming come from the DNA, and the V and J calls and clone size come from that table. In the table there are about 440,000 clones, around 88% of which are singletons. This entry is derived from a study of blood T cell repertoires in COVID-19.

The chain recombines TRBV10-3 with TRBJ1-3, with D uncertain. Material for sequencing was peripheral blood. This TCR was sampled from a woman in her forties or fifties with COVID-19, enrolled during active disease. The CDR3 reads CAISLMTTGNTIYF. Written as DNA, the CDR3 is TGTGCCATCTCCCTCATGACAACTGGAAACACCATATATTTT.